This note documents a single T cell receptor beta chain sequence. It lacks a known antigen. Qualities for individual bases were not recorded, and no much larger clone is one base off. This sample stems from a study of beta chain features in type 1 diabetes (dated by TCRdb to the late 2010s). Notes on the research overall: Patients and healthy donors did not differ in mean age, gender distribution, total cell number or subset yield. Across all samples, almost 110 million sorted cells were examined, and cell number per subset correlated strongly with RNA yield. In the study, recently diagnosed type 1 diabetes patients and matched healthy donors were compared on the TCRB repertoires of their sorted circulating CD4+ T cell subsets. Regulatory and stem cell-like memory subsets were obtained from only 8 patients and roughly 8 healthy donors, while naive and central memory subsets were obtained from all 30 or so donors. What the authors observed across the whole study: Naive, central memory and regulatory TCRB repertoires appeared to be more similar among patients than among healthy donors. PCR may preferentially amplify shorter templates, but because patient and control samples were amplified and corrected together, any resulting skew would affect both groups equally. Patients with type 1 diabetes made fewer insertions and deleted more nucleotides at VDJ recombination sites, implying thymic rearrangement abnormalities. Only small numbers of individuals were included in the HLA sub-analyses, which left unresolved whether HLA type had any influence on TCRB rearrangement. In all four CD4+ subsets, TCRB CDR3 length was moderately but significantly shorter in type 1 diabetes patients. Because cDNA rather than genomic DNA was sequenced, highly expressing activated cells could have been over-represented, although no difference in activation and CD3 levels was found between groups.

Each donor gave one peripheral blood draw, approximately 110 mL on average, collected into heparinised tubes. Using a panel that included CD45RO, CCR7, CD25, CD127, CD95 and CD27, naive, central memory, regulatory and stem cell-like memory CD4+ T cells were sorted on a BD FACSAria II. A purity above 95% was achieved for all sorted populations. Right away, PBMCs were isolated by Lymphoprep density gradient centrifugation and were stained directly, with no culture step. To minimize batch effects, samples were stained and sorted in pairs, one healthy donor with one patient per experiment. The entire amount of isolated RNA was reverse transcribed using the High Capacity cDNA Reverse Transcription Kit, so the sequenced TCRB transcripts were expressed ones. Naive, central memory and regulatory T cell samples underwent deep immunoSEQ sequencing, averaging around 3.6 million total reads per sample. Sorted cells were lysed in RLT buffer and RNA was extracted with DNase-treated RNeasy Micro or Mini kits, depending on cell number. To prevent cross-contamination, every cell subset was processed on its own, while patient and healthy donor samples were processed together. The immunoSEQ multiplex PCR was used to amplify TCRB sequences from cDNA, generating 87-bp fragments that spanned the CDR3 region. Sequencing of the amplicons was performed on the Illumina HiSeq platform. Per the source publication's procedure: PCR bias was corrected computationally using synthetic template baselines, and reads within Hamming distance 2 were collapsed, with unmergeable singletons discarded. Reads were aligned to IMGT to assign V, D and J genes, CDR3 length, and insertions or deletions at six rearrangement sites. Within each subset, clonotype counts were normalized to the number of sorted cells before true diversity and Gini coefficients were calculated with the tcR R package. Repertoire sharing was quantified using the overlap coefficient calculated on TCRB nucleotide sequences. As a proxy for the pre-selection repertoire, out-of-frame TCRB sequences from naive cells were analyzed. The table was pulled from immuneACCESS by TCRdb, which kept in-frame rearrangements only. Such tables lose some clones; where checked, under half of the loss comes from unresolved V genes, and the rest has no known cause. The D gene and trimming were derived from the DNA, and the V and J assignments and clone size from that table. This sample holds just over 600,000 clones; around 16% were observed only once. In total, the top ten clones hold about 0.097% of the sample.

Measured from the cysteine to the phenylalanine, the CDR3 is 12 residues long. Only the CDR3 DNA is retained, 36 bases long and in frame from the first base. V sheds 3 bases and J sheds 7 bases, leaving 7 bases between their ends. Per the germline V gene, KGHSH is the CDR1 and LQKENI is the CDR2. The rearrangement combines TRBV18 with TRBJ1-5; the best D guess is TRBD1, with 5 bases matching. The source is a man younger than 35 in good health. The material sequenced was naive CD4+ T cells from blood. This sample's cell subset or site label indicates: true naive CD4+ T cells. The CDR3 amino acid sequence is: CASSPRGQPQHF. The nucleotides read TGTGCCAGCTCACCTCGGGGGCAGCCCCAGCATTTT.